The clone carrying this T cell receptor beta chain showed up just a few times. Its target is unknown. This record comes from a study of beta chain features in type 1 diabetes. Study findings and constraints: Whether TCRB rearrangement is influenced by HLA type was left unresolved in this analysis. Moderately but significantly shorter TCRB CDR3s were found in Type 1 diabetes patients in all four CD4+ subsets. Relative to healthy donors, patients appeared to have naive, central memory and Treg TCRB repertoires that were more similar.

Isolation of CD4+ naive, central memory, regulatory and stem cell-like memory cells was achieved by sorting via CD45RO/CCR7/CD25/CD127/CD95/CD27. Populations obtained by sorting all exceeded 95% purity. Investigators reverse transcribed all isolated RNA, so they sequenced expressed TCRB transcripts. Method: immunoSEQ multiplex PCR; TCRdb's copy keeps in-frame clones and lacks some. There are 150,000 to 190,000 clones in the sample; under 13% occur only once, and under 0.55% lies in the top ten. This receptor was identified in a man aged 30 to 45 with type 1 diabetes. Sample: central memory CD4+ T cells from blood.

CDR3 loop: CASSSHLQLAGVETQYF. In nucleotides, the CDR3 is TGTGCCAGTAGTTCCCACCTTCAGCTAGCGGGAGTAGAGACCCAGTACTTC. The chain carries TRBV19 and TRBJ2-5, with 10 bases that match TRBD2. J lost 4 bases, V lost 5 bases, and 13 bases had no gene match. The CDR3 totals 17 residues. Germline-derived CDR1 and CDR2 are LNHDA and SQIVND (reference sequence).